There are many counts of the clone carrying this T cell receptor beta chain. Its antigen is still unknown. The CDR3 end is not reached by the read, which stops 3 residues before it; the germline J gene fills it in. Only in-frame clones appear in the TCRdb table, and some are missing; sequencing was by immunoSEQ multiplex PCR. This sample comprises just over 20,000 clones, none seen once only. The data stem from a study of T cell clonality in common variable immunodeficiency. The germline gives CDR1 LNHDA, CDR2 SQIVND (reference sequence). This CDR3 has 13 amino acids. With V trimmed by 7 bases and J by 4 bases, 6 bases remained unmatched. General study points: Common variable immunodeficiency TCR beta sequences reportedly had fewer deletions and N-nucleotide insertions.

The sequence derives from a human donor with common variable immunodeficiency. Sequenced input: peripheral blood mononuclear cells. The V gene is TRBV19, the J gene TRBJ2-7; 8 bases match TRBD1. The CDR3 DNA, read in part, is TGTGCCAGTAATCAGGACAGGGATTACGAG. This gives the protein CASNQDRDYE. The whole CDR3 is CASNQDRDYEQYF.